This T cell receptor (beta chain) was sequenced during a study of T cell responses to AZD1222 COVID-19 vaccine. Whole-study findings and limits: At 160-218 and 743-854, vaccine-associated CD4 TCRs were dominant, and they spanned spike. There were repertoire samples only from the period after the peak T cell response. The donor group comprised mostly white British people and more females; the analysis possibly underestimated clonal diversity. Seropositive status at baseline applied to only a handful of AZD1222 recipients.

Regarding this clone: Antigen unknown.

Sequencing was performed with immunoSEQ multiplex PCR; in TCRdb, only in-frame clones are kept and a portion is missing. The table has 90,000 to 150,000 clones, roughly 87% seen once. The sample here was peripheral blood, taken on day 0 of AZD1222 vaccination. The clonotype originates from an adult in good health.

CDR3 loop: CASSFGGRGHNSPLHF. DNA of the CDR3: TGTGCCAGCAGCTTTGGAGGTAGGGGGCATAATTCACCCCTCCACTTT. The gene calls are TRBV7-2 and TRBJ1-6, with 7 bases fitting TRBD1. Germline V lookup: CDR1 SGHTA, CDR2 FQGNSA. There are 16 residues in the CDR3. The ends lost 3 bases at V and 5 bases at J; junction bases unmatched: 7.